These 28 T cell receptor beta chains were sequenced from one sample in a study of T cell changes during pregnancy in multiple sclerosis. Libraries were prepared by immunoSEQ multiplex PCR; TCRdb keeps only in-frame clonotypes and omits some of them. Here the sample spans some 93,000 clones, around 92% being singletons. Sample: peripheral blood, taken after pregnancy. The receptors come from a female donor with multiple sclerosis, enrolled in a pregnancy study.

CDR3 amino acids: CASRDTGTENTEAFF. The CDR3 region has the DNA TGTGCCAGCAGAGACACCGGGACAGAAAACACTGAAGCTTTCTTT. The V gene is TRBV6-4, the J gene TRBJ1-1; TRBD1 agrees at 7 bases. The CDR3 is 15 residues long. Per germline, CDR1 MRHNA and CDR2 SNTAGT. Trimming removed 6 bases from V and 2 bases from J; junction bases left unmatched: 9.

CDR3 nucleotide sequence: TGTGCCTGGAGTGTCGGGACAGGGAATGGCTACACCTTC. This encodes CAWSVGTGNGYTF. This chain connects TRBV30 to TRBJ1-2, with 9 bases identical to TRBD1. CDR1 and CDR2 (germline): GTSNPN, SVGIG (reference sequence). Trimming at V came to 0 bases and at J to 6 bases, leaving 2 bases not matched to a gene. The CDR3 consists of 13 residues.

The sample holds a few counts of this clone. The genes are TRBV30 and TRBJ1-2; possible D gene TRBD1, 6 bases. The CDR3 length is 14 residues. Trimming shortened V by 2 bases and J by 5 bases, and 15 bases separated the two germline ends. CDR1 is GTSNPN, CDR2 SVGIG, per germline (reference sequence). In DNA form, the CDR3 reads TGTGCCTGGAGTCCCCTGCCAGGGGCTTATGGCTACACCTTC. The encoded protein is CAWSPLPGAYGYTF. The full variable domain, rest sourced from reference TRBV30 and TRBJ1-2, is SQTIHQWPATLVQPVGSPLSLECTVEGTSNPNLYWYRQAAGRGLQLLFYSVGIGQISSEVPQNLSASRPQDRQFILSSKKLLLSDSGFYLCAWSPLPGAYGYTFGSGTRLTVV.

The chain joins TRBV21-1 to TRBJ2-5; TRBD1 is the table's D call and was not checked against the DNA. TRBV21-1 is a pseudogene locus. The CDR3 contains 19 residues. As DNA, the CDR3 is TGTGCCAGCAGCAAAGTTCCCTCTATGGGGACAGATACTCAAGAGACCCAGTACTTC. Translated: CASSKVPSMGTDTQETQYF.

The chain employs TRBV18 and TRBJ2-3, with D unresolved. V was trimmed by 1 base and J by 0 bases, leaving 8 bases between them. The CDR3 totals 15 residues. Germline-derived CDR1 and CDR2 are KGHSH and LQKENI. Here the CDR3 reads CASSPLTESTDTQYF. In nucleotides, the CDR3 is TGTGCCAGCTCACCACTTACAGAGAGCACAGATACGCAGTATTTT.

The chain uses TRBV4-3 and TRBJ1-2, with D possibly being TRBD1 (5 bases). Germline V lookup: CDR1 LGHNA, CDR2 YSLEER. The V and J ends lost 0 bases and 4 bases respectively, with 9 bases between them. The CDR3 runs to 14 residues. The CDR3 DNA reads TGCGCCAGCAGCCAAGACGGGGGAGGCTATGGCTACACCTTC. This sequence encodes CASSQDGGGYGYTF.

The chain combines TRBV6-5 with TRBJ1-2; D might be TRBD1 (6 bases). Per germline, CDR1 MNHEY and CDR2 SVGAGI. Between the trimmed V and J ends, which lost 8 bases and 4 bases, there was a span of 14 bases. CDR3 length: 13 amino acids. DNA for the CDR3: TGTGCCAGCCACCGGGGGGGCGGCTATGGCTACACCTTC. It yields the protein CASHRGGGYGYTF.

A note on this clone: At the DNA level, this CDR3 is encoded by other sequences in the same sample as well. The CDR3 spells CASSYSRSGDTEAFF. The CDR3 DNA sequence: TGTGCCAGCAGTTACTCGAGGTCAGGGGACACTGAAGCTTTCTTT. The gene calls are TRBV6-5 and TRBJ1-1; perhaps TRBD1 as D (6 bases). Trimming stripped 0 bases from V and 3 bases from J, with 11 bases between. Germline V gene data show CDR1 as MNHEY and CDR2 as SVGAGI. The CDR3 extends over 15 amino acids.

The chain joins TRBV25-1 to TRBJ2-1, with 9 bases lining up with TRBD2. The CDR3 loop spans 16 amino acids. Germline CDR1 MGHDK, CDR2 SYGVNS. V shed 7 bases, J shed 5 bases, and the junction held 12 bases outside the gene matches. The CDR3, as DNA: TGTGCCAGCACCGACCCCGCGGGGGGGCAACACAATGAGCAGTTCTTC. Encoded protein: CASTDPAGGQHNEQFF.

The chain combines TRBV5-1 with TRBJ2-7, with TRBD1 matching 7 bases. The CDR3 has 13 residues. Germline V gene lookup returns CDR1 SGHRS and CDR2 YFSETQ. The V segment lost 4 bases and the J segment 6 bases; nucleotides outside the gene matches: 7. Written as DNA, the CDR3 is TGCGCCAGCAGCGCGGACGGACAGGCCGAGCAGTACTTC. This codes for CASSADGQAEQYF.

This chain uses TRBV11-2 with TRBJ2-1; 10 bases are a match to TRBD2. The germline CDR1 and CDR2 sequences are SGHAT and FQNNGV. This CDR3 spans 15 amino acids. V was pared by 3 bases and J by 4 bases, with 3 bases of the junction left unmatched. Here the CDR3 DNA reads TGTGCCAGCAGCTTGCGTAGCGGGAGGTACAATGAGCAGTTCTTC. Translated, it gives CASSLRSGRYNEQFF.

V is TRBV7-2 and J is TRBJ1-5, with a tentative D call TRBD1 (5 bases). Germline assignment: CDR1 SGHTA and CDR2 FQGNSA. The CDR3 spans 14 residues. Trimming took 5 bases from V and 3 from J, leaving 11 bases between them. The CDR3 nucleotides are TGTGCCAGCAGCGAAGGGGCCAACAATCAGCCCCAGCATTTT. Its translation: CASSEGANNQPQHF. Looking up the rest from reference TRBV7-2 and TRBJ1-5 gives the full variable domain: GAGVSQSPSNKVTEKGKDVELRCDPISGHTALYWYRQSLGQGLEFLIYFQGNSAPDKSGLPSDRFSAERTGGSVSTLTIQRTQQEDSAVYLCASSEGANNQPQHFGDGTRLSIL.

The chain joins TRBV10-2 to TRBJ1-2, with a weak D call TRBD1 (6 bases). CDR1 and CDR2 from the germline V gene are WSHSY and SAAADI. Deletions cut 2 bases from V and 7 bases from J, with 14 bases between. This CDR3 spans 14 amino acids. The CDR3 coding sequence is TGCGCCAGCAGTGAGCGGACAGCTACTACTGGCTACACCTTC. Translation gives CASSERTATTGYTF.

This chain uses TRBV6-6 with TRBJ1-2; maybe TRBD1 (6 bases). Trimming shortened V by 6 bases and J by 4 bases, and 15 bases separated the two germline ends. This CDR3 has 14 amino acids. The V gene's germline CDR1 is MNHNY and CDR2 SVGAGI (reference sequence). CDR3 DNA sequence: TGTGCCAGCAGACCAACTGACAGGCCCTATGGCTACACCTTC. It encodes CASRPTDRPYGYTF.

This chain links TRBV7-9 with TRBJ2-7, with 7 bases matching TRBD1. Germline V gene lookup returns CDR1 SEHNR and CDR2 FQNEAQ (reference sequence). CDR3 length: 13 residues. CDR3 nucleotide sequence: TGTGCCAGCAGCTTGGGAAGGGACAGCGCTTACGAAGTC. Its protein product is CASSLGRDSAYEV.

The chain couples TRBV6-4 to TRBJ1-5; tentatively, D is TRBD1 (5 bases). This CDR3 spans 16 amino acids. The V gene lost 2 bases and the J gene lost 3 bases, with 14 bases spanning the gap. From germline, CDR1 is MRHNA and CDR2 SNTAGT. The CDR3 sequence: CASSDGVREDNQPQHF. CDR3 in DNA: TGTGCCAGCAGTGACGGGGTCAGGGAGGACAATCAGCCCCAGCATTTT.

This chain uses TRBV6-1 with TRBJ1-2; 7 positions match TRBD1. Per the germline V gene, CDR1 is MNHNS and CDR2 is SASEGT. CDR3 length: 16 residues. The V gene end was trimmed by 3 bases and the J gene end by 5 bases; junction bases not matched to a gene: 12. The CDR3, as DNA: TGTGCCAGCAGTGAGGGAATAACAGGGGTATATTATGGCTACACCTTC. This codes for CASSEGITGVYYGYTF.

The chain uses TRBV29-1 and TRBJ1-2, with TRBD1 as a possible D gene (6 bases). The germline V and J ends were trimmed by 4 bases and 2 bases, with 11 bases remaining between them. Germline CDR1 reads SQVTM; CDR2 reads ANQGSEA. CDR3 size: 13 residues. In nucleotides, the CDR3 is TGCAGCGTTGCGGGGGGGGCAAACTATGGCTACACCTTC. Its protein product is CSVAGGANYGYTF.

V and J are TRBV10-3 and TRBJ2-3; tentatively, D is TRBD1 (6 bases). The CDR3 totals 16 residues. V lost 0 bases, J lost 0 bases, and 10 bases lay in between. Germline-derived CDR1 and CDR2 are ENHRY and SYGVKD. CDR3 residues: CAISESRGFSTDTQYF. Here the CDR3 DNA reads TGTGCCATCAGTGAGTCAAGGGGGTTTAGCACAGATACGCAGTATTTT.

The chain has TRBV7-2 and TRBJ2-2; D uncertain. From germline, CDR1 is SGHTA and CDR2 FQGNSA. Trimming took 8 bases from V and 4 from J, leaving 5 bases between them. The CDR3 sequence is 11 residues long. The CDR3 DNA reads TGTGCCAGCGTCGGCACCGGGGAGCTGTTTTTT. Its translation is CASVGTGELFF.

The chain has TRBV2 and TRBJ1-1; D not resolved. Germline lookup yields CDR1 SNHLY and CDR2 FYNNEI. V gave up 6 bases and J gave up 1 base, with 9 bases separating them. CDR3 size: 13 residues. The CDR3 loop reads CASRFGRNTEAFF. CDR3 in DNA: TGTGCCAGCAGATTCGGGAGGAACACTGAAGCTTTCTTT.

The chain carries TRBV5-1 and TRBJ2-4; 10 bases align to TRBD2. The CDR3 is 16 amino acids. J lost 6 bases, V lost 2 bases, and 8 bases had no gene match. CDR1 and CDR2 (germline): SGHRS, YFSETQ. Here the CDR3 reads CASSFRLAGRGNIQYF. CDR3 sequence (DNA): TGCGCCAGCAGCTTCAGACTAGCGGGTAGGGGAAACATTCAGTACTTC. The variable domain in full, with the rest retrieved from reference TRBV5-1 and TRBJ2-4, is KAGVTQTPRYLIKTRGQQVTLSCSPISGHRSVSWYQQTPGQGLQFLFEYFSETQRNKGNFPGRFSGRQFSNSRSEMNVSTLELGDSALYLCASSFRLAGRGNIQYFGAGTRLSVL.

The V gene is TRBV5-1, the J gene TRBJ2-5; TRBD1 is a possible D gene (6 bases). The CDR3 contains 15 residues. Germline values: CDR1 SGHRS, CDR2 YFSETQ. Trimming cost V 4 bases and J 5 bases, with 18 bases left between them. The CDR3 DNA follows: TGCGCCAGCAGCGTACCAGGGACAACAGGCGAGACCCAGTACTTC. Encoded protein: CASSVPGTTGETQYF.

This clone was seen only once. The chain links TRBV9 to TRBJ2-7; weak D call: TRBD2 (5 bases). This CDR3 spans 14 amino acids. CDR1 is SGDLS, CDR2 YYNGEE, per germline. Deletions cut 3 bases from V and 3 bases from J, with 13 bases between. The CDR3 protein is CASSEVDGDYEQYF. The CDR3 DNA reads as TGTGCCAGCAGCGAAGTCGACGGGGACTACGAGCAGTACTTC.

The rearrangement uses TRBV27 and TRBJ2-2; tentative D call: TRBD2 (5 bases). CDR1 and CDR2 (germline): MNHEY, SMNVEV (reference sequence). The CDR3 is 15 amino acids. V lost 3 bases to trimming and J lost 5 bases, with 13 bases between them. The CDR3 DNA is TGTGCCAGCAGTTTTTGGGGAAGGAGGACCGGGGAGCTGTTTTTT. This translates into CASSFWGRRTGELFF.

The rearrangement links TRBV5-1 to TRBJ2-3; TRBD2 is a possible D gene (6 bases). The CDR3 is 18 residues long. CDR1 and CDR2 (germline): SGHRS, YFSETQ. V was cut by 4 bases and J by 0 bases, with 21 bases left in between. CDR3 bases: TGCGCCAGCAGCGGGGGGTGGGTACTAGCAGCCAGCACAGATACGCAGTATTTT. Translation: CASSGGWVLAASTDTQYF.

Note on this clone: This CDR3 is also generated by other DNA sequences in the sample. CDR3 nucleotide sequence: TGTGCCAGCAGCTTAGATCCGAGCTACGAGCAGTACTTC. Protein: CASSLDPSYEQYF. The V gene is TRBV11-3, the J gene TRBJ2-7; D unresolved. The CDR3 is made up of 13 amino acids. The germline V gene has CDR1 SGHNT and CDR2 YENEEA. Trimming shortened V by 0 bases and J by 3 bases, and 6 bases separated the two germline ends.

This chain's CDR3 is CASSPLGGTGNYGYTF. The CDR3 DNA follows: TGTGCCAGCTCACCACTTGGGGGGACAGGGAACTATGGCTACACCTTC. The chain links TRBV18 to TRBJ1-2, with 9 bases fitting TRBD1. Unmatched junction bases numbered 5, after V lost 1 base and J lost 2 bases. CDR1 and CDR2 from the germline V gene are KGHSH and LQKENI. The length of the CDR3 is 16 residues.